This T cell receptor beta chain was recovered during a study of vaccination effects on CD4 cells after COVID-19. The wider study: Within the ViraFEST assay, antigen-specific CD4+ T cells underwent expansion with viral peptide pools prior to sequencing.

Culturing for about 10 days preceded CD4+ T cell isolation. The person had PCR-confirmed SARS-CoV-2 infection between March and December 2020. The vaccine given was either BNT162b2 or mRNA-1273, in two doses. Sequencing used immunoSEQ multiplex PCR; TCRdb keeps in-frame clones, though not all of them. The sample includes roughly 30,000 clones, 75% of them seen just once. Germline CDR1 SGHTS, CDR2 YDEGEE. The CDR3 loop spans 13 amino acids. The ends were cut back, 1 base at V and 6 bases at J, with 9 bases in the middle. Points on this clone: Its antigen is as yet unknown.

Sample: CD4+ T cells from PBMCs cultured without peptide, taken after COVID-19 vaccination. This receptor was identified in a human donor who had a prior SARS-CoV-2 infection. The J gene is TRBJ2-3, the V gene TRBV5-8, with D unclear. The CDR3, as DNA: TGTGCCAGCAGCTTGCCCCCGACGGATACGCAGTATTTT. It specifies CASSLPPTDTQYF.